This is a list of T cell receptor beta chains from one sample in a study of blood T cell repertoires in COVID-19. TCRdb keeps only in-frame clones here, not all; method: immunoSEQ multiplex PCR. The sample yields 200,000 to 250,000 clones, around nine tenths seen once. Source material: PBMCs or T cells enriched from blood (not recorded which). These receptors all come from a man in his thirties or forties who had recovered from COVID-19. Each CDR3 is given with its conserved first and last residue. Fields, in order: J gene, clone size, V gene, CDR3 length, D gene, CDR3 protein, CDR3 DNA. The D gene is left open where the match is weak. The size field is filled for only some rows; it gives once, few, many or a size class.

J: TRBJ1-5
size: -
V: TRBV30
length: 16
D: -
CDR3: CAWTHGSAYSNQPQHF
DNA: TGTGCCTGGACTCATGGAAGCGCTTATAGCAATCAGCCCCAGCATTTT

J: TRBJ1-6
size: -
V: TRBV6-5
length: 15
D: TRBD1
CDR3: CASSYKTGSNSPLHF
DNA: TGTGCCAGCAGTTATAAGACAGGGAGTAATTCACCCCTCCACTTT

J: TRBJ1-2
size: -
V: TRBV24-1
length: 16
D: TRBD1
CDR3: CATSAPWRGLSYGYTF
DNA: TGTGCCACCAGTGCCCCGTGGAGGGGGCTATCGTATGGCTACACCTTC

J: TRBJ2-5
size: -
V: TRBV30
length: 11
D: -
CDR3: CAWQTSQTQYF
DNA: TGTGCCTGGCAGACTAGTCAGACCCAGTACTTC

J: TRBJ1-1
size: -
V: TRBV7-9
length: 14
D: -
CDR3: CASQGYGSATEAFF
DNA: TGTGCCAGCCAGGGCTACGGTTCCGCGACGGAAGCTTTCTTT

J: TRBJ2-7
size: -
V: TRBV28
length: 15
D: -
CDR3: CASRTQGLGSYEQYF
DNA: TGTGCCAGCAGAACCCAGGGGTTGGGGTCCTACGAGCAGTACTTC

J: TRBJ2-3
size: -
V: TRBV12-3/TRBV12-4
length: 11
D: -
CDR3: CASSYRDTQYF
DNA: TGTGCCAGCAGTTACCGGGATACGCAGTATTTT

J: TRBJ1-1
size: -
V: TRBV3-1/TRBV3-2
length: 15
D: -
CDR3: CASSQGATANTEAFF
DNA: TGTGCCAGCAGCCAGGGAGCGACTGCGAACACTGAAGCTTTCTTT

J: TRBJ2-3
size: -
V: TRBV12-1
length: 13
D: -
CDR3: CAGGSGRQDTQYF
DNA: TGTGCAGGGGGGAGCGGGAGACAGGATACGCAGTATTTT

J: TRBJ1-3
size: -
V: TRBV10-1
length: 17
D: TRBD1
CDR3: CANAENSRGLGGNTIYF
DNA: TGCGCCAACGCGGAAAATTCCAGGGGGCTAGGTGGAAACACCATATATTTT

J: TRBJ1-5
size: -
V: TRBV5-1
length: 15
D: -
CDR3: CASSLDHHSGQPQHF
DNA: TGCGCCAGCAGCTTGGACCATCACTCGGGTCAGCCCCAGCATTTT

J: TRBJ2-5
size: -
V: TRBV28
length: 14
D: TRBD1
CDR3: CASSSQGAVETQYF
DNA: TGTGCCAGCAGTTCGCAGGGGGCGGTAGAGACCCAGTACTTC

J: TRBJ2-1
size: -
V: TRBV5-1
length: 13
D: TRBD2
CDR3: CASSGLAGIEQFF
DNA: TGCGCCAGCAGCGGACTAGCGGGGATAGAGCAGTTCTTC

J: TRBJ1-4
size: -
V: TRBV25-1
length: 18
D: TRBD1
CDR3: CASSAFDRALTSNEKLFF
DNA: TGTGCCAGCAGTGCCTTTGACAGGGCCCTCACCTCTAATGAAAAACTGTTTTTT

J: TRBJ1-2
size: once
V: TRBV13
length: 15
D: -
CDR3: CASSAPVGPPYGYTF
DNA: TGTGCCAGCAGCGCCCCTGTGGGGCCCCCTTATGGCTACACCTTC

J: TRBJ2-2
size: -
V: TRBV7-9
length: 16
D: TRBD1
CDR3: CASSIGGTANTGELFF
DNA: TGTGCCAGCAGCATAGGTGGGACAGCGAACACCGGGGAGCTGTTTTTT

J: TRBJ2-7
size: -
V: TRBV7-9
length: 12
D: TRBD2
CDR3: CAMGRDPYEQYF
DNA: TGTGCCATGGGGAGGGATCCCTACGAGCAGTACTTC

J: TRBJ1-6
size: -
V: TRBV9
length: 18
D: -
CDR3: CASSVEDRGRPFNSPLHF
DNA: TGTGCCAGCAGCGTAGAGGATAGGGGCCGCCCCTTTAATTCACCCCTCCACTTT

J: TRBJ1-4
size: -
V: TRBV30
length: 15
D: -
CDR3: CAWSVPQGRGEKLFF
DNA: TGTGCCTGGAGTGTACCGCAGGGGAGGGGTGAAAAACTGTTTTTT

J: TRBJ2-5
size: -
V: TRBV18
length: 18
D: TRBD1
CDR3: CASSPLIVRQGTYGTQYF
DNA: TGTGCCAGCTCACCTTTGATCGTTAGACAGGGCACTTACGGGACCCAGTACTTC

J: TRBJ1-5
size: once
V: TRBV15
length: 15
D: TRBD1
CDR3: CATSTNRGWGQPQHF
DNA: TGTGCCACCAGCACAAACAGGGGGTGGGGTCAGCCCCAGCATTTT

J: TRBJ2-1
size: few
V: TRBV11-3
length: 16
D: TRBD2
CDR3: CASSSVGTSAGNEQFF
DNA: TGTGCCAGCAGCTCAGTCGGGACTAGCGCGGGGAATGAGCAGTTCTTC